The 5 T cell receptor beta chains reported below all come from one sample, sequenced in a study of blood T cell repertoires in COVID-19. Only in-frame clones appear in the TCRdb table, and some are missing; sequencing was by immunoSEQ multiplex PCR. The repertoire includes under 150,000 clones, 65% to 80% of them detected once, and approximately 14% sits in the top ten. The sequencing sample was made of peripheral blood. The receptors were gathered from a man older than 75 with acute or convalescent COVID-19.

The rearrangement links TRBV5-4 to TRBJ2-2, with 7 bases identical to TRBD1. The CDR3 runs to 15 residues. Germline CDR1 is SGHNT and CDR2 is YYREEE (reference sequence). V lost 3 bases to trimming and J lost 0 bases; unmatched junction nucleotides: 2. CDR3 nucleotide sequence: TGTGCCAGCAGCTGGGACAGCACGAACACCGGGGAGCTGTTTTTT. Translating it yields CASSWDSTNTGELFF.

V gene TRBV4-2 combines with J gene TRBJ2-3, with TRBD2 identical over 12 bases. This CDR3 region has 17 residues. The V gene's germline CDR1 is LGHNA and CDR2 YNFKEQ. J lost 6 bases, V lost 0 bases, and 7 bases had no gene match. Written as DNA, the CDR3 is TGTGCCAGCAGCCAAGAGGCCGCTAGCGGGGGGGCGGATACGCAGTATTTT. Residues: CASSQEAASGGADTQYF.

J is TRBJ2-7 and V is TRBV30; 7 nucleotides align to TRBD2. The CDR3 totals 14 residues. Germline V lookup: CDR1 GTSNPN, CDR2 SVGIG (reference sequence). With 2 bases clipped from V and 1 base from J, the junction kept 5 bases outside the gene matches. CDR3 in amino acids: CAWSLGGGSYEQYF. The DNA for the CDR3 is TGTGCCTGGAGTTTGGGGGGGGGTTCCTACGAGCAGTACTTC.

The chain carries TRBV10-2 and TRBJ1-5; weak D call: TRBD1 (5 bases). The V gene's germline CDR1 is WSHSY and CDR2 SAAADI. V lost 2 bases to trimming and J lost 9 bases, with 14 bases between them. The CDR3 is 14 residues long. This CDR3 is CASSERGRDGPQHF. CDR3 nucleotide sequence: TGCGCCAGCAGTGAGAGGGGCAGGGATGGGCCCCAGCATTTT.

The CDR3 sequence is CASRKGSGGLPQETQYF. DNA of the CDR3: TGTGCCAGTAGAAAGGGAAGCGGGGGTCTACCGCAAGAGACCCAGTACTTC. V is TRBV19 and J is TRBJ2-5; the match to TRBD2 covers 8 bases. The CDR3 runs to 17 residues. Germline V gene sequence: CDR1 LNHDA, CDR2 SQIVND (reference sequence). The V segment lost 6 bases and the J segment 2 bases; nucleotides outside the gene matches: 14.